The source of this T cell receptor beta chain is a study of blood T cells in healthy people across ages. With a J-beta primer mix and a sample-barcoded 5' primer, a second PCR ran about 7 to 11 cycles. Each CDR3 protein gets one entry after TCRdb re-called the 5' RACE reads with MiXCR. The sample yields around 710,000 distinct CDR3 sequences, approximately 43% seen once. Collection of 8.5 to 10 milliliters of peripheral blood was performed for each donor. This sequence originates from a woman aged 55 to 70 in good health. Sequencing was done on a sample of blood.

CDR3 DNA sequence: TGTGCCGGCTCGACAGGGGGCGCAGGTGAAGCTTTCTTT. This codes for CAGSTGGAGEAFF. The rearrangement uses TRBV2 and TRBJ1-1; 10 bases are shared with TRBD1. This CDR3 has 13 amino acids. In germline, CDR1 is SNHLY, CDR2 FYNNEI. Germline trimming cut 11 bases from V and 7 bases from J; bases unmatched to any gene: 10.